A selection of T cell receptor beta chains follows, all from one sample in a study of T-cell memory formation after mild COVID-19. Each CDR3 protein is one row after TCRdb ran MiXCR on the 5' RACE reads. The data hold under 300,000 distinct CDR3 sequences, with 18% observed a single time. Sequenced input: PBMCs or a T cell subset sorted from them (not recorded which). Source of these receptors: a man younger than 30 who had mild COVID-19 (a few samples of this study predate the infection). Cell type and time point are not known. Both conserved end residues are part of each CDR3.

>TRBV24-1|TRBJ2-2
CATSDLSAGAYTGELFF
>TRBV5-1|TRBJ2-2
CASSYQQGSGELFF
>TRBV7-3|TRBJ1-5
CASSLTGQGNQPQHF
>TRBV28|TRBJ1-4
CASTPTLGSNEKLFF
>TRBV4-3|TRBJ2-5
CASGLGQGETQYF
>TRBV10-3|TRBJ2-7
CAIRDRDYEQYF
>TRBV5-1|TRBJ2-5
CASRKGLQETQYF
>TRBV7-2|TRBJ1-1
CDSRGDRSTEAFF
>TRBV24-1|TRBJ2-4
CATSDSGRHAGAKNIQYF
>TRBV27|TRBJ1-2
CASSSPSRGKNYGYTF
>TRBV3-1|TRBJ2-1
CASSQLQGPYNEQFF
>TRBV20-1|TRBJ1-5
CSASGGNQPQHF
>TRBV19|TRBJ2-3
CASSPSGATDTQYF
>TRBV4-1|TRBJ2-1
CASSPGAWDNEQFF
>TRBV25-1|TRBJ1-5
CASKRGQEKNQPQHF
>TRBV15|TRBJ2-5
CATSRDFGVETQYF